The text below deals with one T cell receptor beta chain. Its antigen is unidentified. Described time point: newly diagnosed GD, antithyroid drugs for less than 3 months. RNA from PBMCs was the source of the TCR library. These data come from a study of regulatory T cells in long-lasting Graves disease. There are 13 residues in the CDR3. V lost 6 bases and J lost 4, with 12 bases in between. Study results and limitations: Persistent Graves' patients showed less TCR diversity than newly diagnosed patients showed.

Assembly of TCR beta libraries relied on iRepertoire HTBI primers together with Arm-PCR of CDR3 regions. Original processing notes: Detected in the samples were approximately 58 TRBV and 14 TRBJ segments. TCRdb reprocessed the multiplex PCR reads with MiXCR, giving one entry per CDR3 protein. TCRdb's processing, not the authors' own work, is the source of the V and J calls. Of roughly 420,000 distinct CDR3 sequences listed, about 17% are singletons. The same data also went into a second study, on T cells in Graves' hyperthyroidism and ophthalmopathy. That investigation notes: Stable Graves' hyperthyroidism meant no ophthalmopathy progression within 18 months. When the TCR CDR3 underwent first-round RT-PCR, the HTBI primer set was used.

The sample consisted of peripheral blood mononuclear cells (PBMCs), taken at new diagnosis, from a patient treated with antithyroid drugs. The receptor was derived from a young woman with Graves disease. This chain uses TRBV12-3 or TRBV12-4 with TRBJ1-2; D unclear. The DNA for the CDR3 is TGTGCCAGCAGCCCTCTTTTCGGCTATGGCTACACCTTC. Protein: CASSPLFGYGYTF.